This entry is about one T cell receptor beta chain. Its binding antigen is unknown. Base quality data are lacking; no much larger clone is found one base away. These data are taken from a study of cytomegalovirus exposure and HLA in healthy donors (dated by TCRdb to 2016 to 2017). About the investigation overall: In an earlier analysis of 587 of the donors, 250 to 350 Gb of sequence data and 117 million unique TCR beta sequences from roughly 200 million T cells were reported. About 280 gigabases of sequencing data and 78 million or so unique TCR sequences were included in an early release covering about 700 HLA-typed donors. Of the 300 to 500 genotyped donors, roughly 80% were placed in the genetic ancestry cluster associated with self-reported Caucasian donors. The aim of the study was to test whether cataloging public T cell receptors could identify signatures of past pathogen exposure. The study used immunosequencing to profile the T cell repertoires of 666 subjects and linked those repertoires to cytomegalovirus serostatus. Besides the first cohort of roughly 700 subjects, a separate validation cohort made up of roughly 120 different subjects was used. To predict cytomegalovirus infection status, the study combined high-throughput TCR immunosequencing, statistical association of individual TCRs with disease status, and machine learning. To study patterns of TCR occurrence, a later analysis re-analyzed previously published TCR beta repertoires from 666 donors and added high-resolution HLA genotyping. Rather than drawing on any new phenotypic data, the later analysis identified candidate immune exposures from TCR beta sequences and the way those sequences occurred across donors. In an earlier analysis of roughly 580 of the donors, high-throughput TCR beta sequencing was used to judge whether each TCR beta V gene segment behaved as functional or pseudogenic. Alongside the repertoire data, information on donor age, sex, ethnicity and CMV serostatus was compiled. A later genetic analysis used genome-wide SNP genotypes for about 65% of the roughly 670 donors, treating that subset as a discovery cohort. All discovery cohort repertoires had been generated on a single sequencing platform. Class I and class II HLA loci were covered by the typing at four-digit resolution. The number of donors typed differed by locus, with 629-630 for A, B, C, DRB1 and DQB1, approximately 500 for DQA1, some 570 for DPA1, and some 440 for DPB1. A few DR-DQ haplotypes were handled as single units for association and clustering because linkage in the cohort was strong. On average, roughly 240,000 unique TCR beta nucleotide sequences were sequenced per donor among 398 genotyped donors of the cohort, with roughly 18% of those sequences being non-productive.

Library creation used the immunoSEQ multiplex PCR assay. For the multiplex PCR, a mixture combining 60 forward primers for TCR Vbeta segments and 13 reverse primers for TCR Jbeta segments was used. The CDR3 region of rearranged TCR beta genes was amplified from genomic DNA with a multiplex PCR assay. Amplified TCR beta libraries were sequenced as 87-base-pair reads on the Illumina HiSeq System. Under the source paper's analysis protocol: In a later analysis, tens of millions of unique TCR beta chains were counted across the approximately 620 repertoires, and around 10 million of these chains were shared by at least two donors. Raw reads were error-corrected and collapsed into unique sequences with a nearest-neighbor algorithm that merged closely related sequences to remove PCR and sequencing errors. To assign V, D and J gene segments, CDR3 sequences were aligned to IMGT reference sequences. For a sequence to be retained, a match of at least six nucleotides to both a V gene segment and a J gene segment was required. Rearrangements were called productive when the CDR3 lacked stop codons and stayed in frame with V and J; all others were non-productive. CDR3 was defined according to IMGT convention as the region running from the second conserved V-encoded cysteine to the conserved J-encoded phenylalanine. In an earlier analysis of around 600 of the donors, sequences lacking an unambiguous match to a single V gene segment were excluded. An earlier analysis of 587 of the donors classified V segments as functional when productive rearrangements were above 56.7% and as segregating when the standard deviation between donors was above 5%. A statistical classification framework was built for diagnosing cytomegalovirus status from the catalog of TCR beta chain sequences. A later analysis assigned V and J genes by comparing TCR nucleotide sequences with IMGT/GENE-DB human TR gene sequences. Using the TCRdist pipeline, a later analysis assigned CDR3 sequences along with most-parsimonious VDJ recombination scenarios. In a later analysis, each TCR beta chain was defined by its CDR3 amino acid sequence together with its V-gene family, and reads without a unique V-gene family were excluded. In a later analysis, around 600 highly shared, low-generation-probability nucleotide sequences were removed to address suspected cross-contamination and a sequencing artifact. In a later analysis, a clonal expansion index for each public chain was calculated from normalized within-repertoire ranks of inferred template counts. In a later analysis, generation probabilities were computed using a VDJ recombination model fitted to out-of-frame rearrangements, and the results were checked against IGoR. A later analysis scored TCR-TCR, TCR-HLA and TCR-CMV co-occurrence with hypergeometric tests, applying a repertoire-size bias correction to TCR pairs. In a later analysis, false discovery rates were estimated by permuting HLA or CMV assignments 20 times. In a later analysis, co-occurring TCRs were grouped using DBSCAN, with TCRdist sequence similarity added in when clustering inside HLA-allele-positive subsets. For co-occurrence clustering, repertoires with fewer than 30,000 or more than 120,000 public chains were excluded, along with five or six repertoires with anomalous nucleotide sharing. TCRdb limited this immuneACCESS table to in-frame rearrangements with V and J called. A share of clones is missing; checked studies link under half to unresolved V genes, and the rest is unexplained. D and trimming were read from the DNA, whereas the V and J calls and clone size are those reported in that table. This sample lists about 130,000 clones; 70% to 85% were detected once. The top ten clonotypes cover more than 0.9% of the sample.

Inclusive of the bounding cysteine and phenylalanine, the CDR3 is 16 residues long. Only CDR3 DNA remains: 48 bases, in frame from the first base. CDR1 and CDR2 are drawn from the germline V gene (reference sequence): MNHEY, SMNVEV. At the junction V is shortened by 3 bases and J by 0 bases, with 14 bases in between. Study-level results and caveats: It was suggested by the authors that the approach could potentially be generalized to other disease states and immunological phenotypes. A later analysis found that HLA-associated TCR beta chains were more clonally expanded and had lower generation probabilities than equally common non-associated chains. The earlier analysis of a few hundred of the donors excluded approximately 17 rarely observed V segments, including chromosome 9 orphons, because counts were too low. HLA typing was unavailable for some donors at each locus, so association tests used only the typed subset. According to a later analysis, parvovirus B19, influenza, CMV and Epstein-Barr virus appeared linked to several top co-occurrence clusters. The classifier was reported to diagnose cytomegalovirus status with high specificity and sensitivity in both the original cohort and the validation cohort. When HLA alleles, especially DR and DQ, strongly co-occurred, attributing TCR associations to individual alleles was difficult. A later analysis associated 16,951 TCR beta sequences with specific HLA alleles at a false discovery rate of 0.05. In this cohort, only TCR beta chains were sequenced, and detectable features were limited by the absence of alpha or paired-chain data. The study listed 150 to 200 TCR beta chains as associated with cytomegalovirus. Most TCR sequences were observed very rarely across donors, whereas some public TCRs were present in many individuals. CMV serostatus was the only immune exposure information available for the cohort. In a later genetic analysis, a missense DCLRE1C variant was associated with V-gene and J-gene trimming of TCR beta chains, and the association was replicated in an independent cohort. A cluster of highly shared sequence variants was judged likely to represent a technical artifact of the sequencing pipeline. Roughly uniform sequencing depth across donors was assumed in presence/absence analyses, although this assumption may not hold. Broadly in line with IMGT annotations, most TCR beta V segments showed up in productive rearrangements about 87% or about 30% of the time in an earlier analysis of several hundred of the donors. In vitro tests confirmed that a few of the cytomegalovirus-associated TCR beta chains recognize cytomegalovirus antigens. A later analysis found that most CMV-associated TCR beta chains appeared HLA-restricted, with HLA associations seemingly driven largely by CMV exposure. Linkage disequilibrium might explain the correlated functional status among segregating V segments, but an unknown experimental factor could not be excluded. Some IMGT-functional V segments, including TRBV6-2 and TRBV6-3, could not be distinguished by the 87-base-pair reads and were therefore excluded. A further reported finding was that TCR beta sequences accurately predicted the HLA-A and HLA-B alleles for most subjects in the first cohort. According to a later analysis, TCR association rates differed among HLA loci, with DRB1 alleles showing the most associated TCRs and HLA-C alleles showing the fewest. According to a later genetic analysis, donors in an Asian-associated ancestry cluster had fewer N-insertions in productive TCRs than the approximately 610-donor mean.

In total, approximately 700 healthy bone marrow donors made up the cohort. All cohort members were sampled while nominally healthy, although unrecorded immune exposures were likely present. The donor tested CMV seronegative, placing the donor among the 300 to 450 seronegative members of the cohort. Every donor gave a peripheral blood sample, and the peripheral blood mononuclear cells from that sample were used for TCR beta sequencing. Genomic DNA extraction from the blood cell samples was performed with the Qiagen DNeasy Blood Extraction Kit. The TCR sequence derives from a boy aged 10-17 years in good health and CMV-seronegative. The sample taken for sequencing was PBMCs. The chain was built from TRBV27 and TRBJ1-2; the D segment cannot be called with confidence. The CDR3: CASSFSQEAPNYGYTF. The sequenced DNA is TGTGCCAGCAGTTTTTCTCAAGAGGCACCTAACTATGGCTACACCTTC.